Below, 20 T cell receptor beta chains from the same sample are listed, as sequenced in a study of beta chain features in type 1 diabetes. Expressed TCRB transcripts were sequenced, since all the RNA that had been isolated was reverse transcribed. Some clones are missing from TCRdb's copy, which holds only in-frame ones; the method was immunoSEQ multiplex PCR. The table shows about 220,000 clones, with roughly 11% occurring only once. The sequencing input was central memory CD4+ T cells from blood. The receptors were sampled from a man between 18 and 35 years old in good health.

Turning to this clone: Given a much more abundant clone one base away, this may be a read error. The chain employs TRBV5-6 and TRBJ2-6; D ambiguous. V was trimmed by 4 bases and J by 0 bases, leaving 8 bases between them. CDR1 and CDR2 (germline): SGHDT, YYEEEE. The CDR3 covers 15 residues. The CDR3 sequence is CASSPGRSGANVLTF. DNA for the CDR3: TGTGCCAGCAGCCCCGGTCGCTCTGGGGCCAACGTCCTGACTTTC.

The chain carries TRBV6-6 and TRBJ2-7; D is possibly TRBD1 or TRBD2 (5 bases each). V lost 4 bases to trimming and J lost 4 bases, with 17 bases between them. The CDR3 is made up of 15 amino acids. CDR1 is MNHNY and CDR2 is SVGAGI in the germline V gene (reference sequence). The CDR3 sequence is CASSWGRNPLYEQYF. CDR3 DNA sequence: TGTGCCAGCAGTTGGGGACGGAATCCCCTGTACGAGCAGTACTTC.

This clone was found many times. The chain recombines TRBV29-1 with TRBJ2-7; 12 nucleotides match TRBD2. J was trimmed by 0 bases and V by 6 bases; bases with no gene match: 6. CDR3 length: 15 amino acids. Germline V gene data show CDR1 as SQVTM and CDR2 as ANQGSEA. The CDR3 loop reads CSVAPGLAGSYEQYF. CDR3 DNA sequence: TGCAGCGTCGCGCCGGGACTAGCGGGCTCCTACGAGCAGTACTTC.

This clone was detected only a few times. This clone may be a read error of a much larger clone one base away. The gene calls are TRBV30 and TRBJ2-2; 7 nucleotides line up with TRBD2. The CDR3 sequence is 15 residues long. Germline lookup yields CDR1 GTSNPN and CDR2 SVGIG (reference sequence). J was trimmed by 4 bases and V by 4 bases; bases with no gene match: 9. The CDR3 sequence: CAWTRGRVGTGELFF. The CDR3 region has the DNA TGTGCCTGGACCCGCGGGAGAGTCGGCACCGGGGAGCTGTTTTTT.

This clone was seen more than once but under ten times. The V call is TRBV5-4, the J call TRBJ2-6; D is perhaps TRBD1 (5 bases). Germline V CDR1 and CDR2: SGHNT, YYREEE (reference sequence). CDR3 size: 14 residues. V dropped 4 bases and J dropped 0 bases, with 5 bases sitting between them. The CDR3 region is CASSDSSGANVLTF. As DNA, the CDR3 is TGTGCCAGCAGCGACAGCTCTGGGGCCAACGTCCTGACTTTC.

Note on this clone: Mismatch with germline at one junction end may stem from a read error. The chain joins TRBV30 to TRBJ2-2; D gene ambiguous. Germline CDR1 reads GTSNPN; CDR2 reads SVGIG (reference sequence). The CDR3 covers 11 residues. The DNA of the CDR3 is TGTGCCTGGAAGAGCTCTCTGAGTGTGGTTTTT. The encoded protein is CAWKSSLSVVF. Together with reference TRBV30 and TRBJ2-2, the CDR3 gives the full variable domain: SQTIHQWPATLVQPVGSPLSLECTVEGTSNPNLYWYRQAAGRGLQLLFYSVGIGQISSEVPQNLSASRPQDRQFILSSKKLLLSDSGFYLCAWKSSLSVVFGEGSRLTVL.

The chain links TRBV5-4 to TRBJ1-6, with D maybe TRBD1 (6 bases). Germline V gene data show CDR1 as SGHNT and CDR2 as YYREEE (reference sequence). There are 15 residues in the CDR3. V was shortened by 4 bases and J by 9 bases, with 17 bases between the two germline ends. The CDR3 DNA reads TGTGCCAGCAGCCCGGACAGCCGGGGAGGTTCACCCCTCCACTTT. It yields the protein CASSPDSRGGSPLHF.

V gene TRBV27 combines with J gene TRBJ2-7, with D unclear. Trimming shortened V by 1 base and J by 2 bases, and 12 bases separated the two germline ends. Germline CDR1 MNHEY, CDR2 SMNVEV (reference sequence). This CDR3 has 15 residues. This CDR3 is CASSLYQGLTYEQYF. The CDR3 DNA reads as TGTGCCAGCAGTTTATATCAAGGTTTAACCTACGAGCAGTACTTC.

This clone was observed a few times. The chain employs TRBV28 and TRBJ2-1; 11 nucleotides agree with TRBD2. V was clipped by 2 bases and J by 2 bases; unmatched bases: 2. Germline assignment: CDR1 MDHEN and CDR2 SYDVKM. This CDR3 has 16 amino acids. The CDR3 coding sequence is TGTGCCAGCAGTTTACTAGCGGGAGGTGCCTACAATGAGCAGTTCTTC. Translating it yields CASSLLAGGAYNEQFF.

This clone was seen more than once but under ten times. The rearrangement links TRBV18 to TRBJ2-7; no firm D call. The CDR3 consists of 15 residues. V was pared by 0 bases and J by 0 bases, with 9 bases between. Germline values: CDR1 KGHSH, CDR2 LQKENI. This chain's CDR3 is CASSPPQRSSYEQYF. The CDR3 DNA sequence: TGTGCCAGCTCACCACCGCAACGGAGCTCCTACGAGCAGTACTTC. Full variable domain (outside the CDR3, taken from reference TRBV18 and TRBJ2-7): NAGVMQNPRHLVRRRGQEARLRCSPMKGHSHVYWYRQLPEEGLKFMVYLQKENIIDESGMPKERFSAEFPKEGPSILRIQQVVRGDSAAYFCASSPPQRSSYEQYFGPGTRLTVT.

This clone was recorded a few times. The chain joins TRBV5-1 to TRBJ2-1; D is possibly TRBD2 (5 bases). Germline V gene data show CDR1 as SGHRS and CDR2 as YFSETQ. The length of the CDR3 is 14 residues. Trimming shortened V by 0 bases and J by 8 bases, and 12 bases separated the two germline ends. The CDR3 sequence is CASSLGLASDEQFF. DNA of the CDR3: TGCGCCAGCAGCTTGGGGCTAGCCAGCGATGAGCAGTTCTTC. The full variable domain, rest sourced from reference TRBV5-1 and TRBJ2-1, is KAGVTQTPRYLIKTRGQQVTLSCSPISGHRSVSWYQQTPGQGLQFLFEYFSETQRNKGNFPGRFSGRQFSNSRSEMNVSTLELGDSALYLCASSLGLASDEQFFGPGTRLTVL.

In this sample, this clone turned up a few times. The rearrangement links TRBV6-1 to TRBJ2-7, with 10 bases aligning to TRBD1. The J segment lost 3 bases and the V segment lost 4 bases, leaving 0 bases of the junction unmatched. The germline V gene encodes CDR1 MNHNS and CDR2 SASEGT. The CDR3 spans 13 residues. CDR3 DNA: TGTGCCAGCAGTGGGGACAGGGGCTACGAGCAGTACTTC. Translation: CASSGDRGYEQYF.

The chain has TRBV5-1 and TRBJ2-5; maybe TRBD2 (5 bases). The V gene's germline CDR1 is SGHRS and CDR2 YFSETQ. V gave up 6 bases and J gave up 5 bases, with 11 bases separating them. This CDR3 comprises 12 residues. As DNA, the CDR3 is TGCGCCAGCAAGGAGCGCGGGGAGACCCAGTACTTC. Amino acid sequence: CASKERGETQYF.

The V gene is TRBV23-1, the J gene TRBJ1-5; no clear D gene. TRBV23-1 is assigned to the ORF class and has an uncertain function. V was shortened by 0 bases and J by 3 bases, with 12 bases between the two germline ends. This CDR3 is 16 amino acids long. This CDR3 reads CASSQSPRALNQPQHF. The CDR3 DNA follows: TGCGCCAGCAGTCAATCGCCCCGGGCACTCAATCAGCCCCAGCATTTT.

This clone was found many times. CDR3 sequence reads: CASSQELAGEQYF. The CDR3 DNA follows: TGTGCCAGCAGCCAAGAGCTAGCGGGCGAGCAGTACTTC. The chain has TRBV4-2 and TRBJ2-7; 8 nucleotides line up with TRBD2. With 0 bases clipped from V and 6 bases from J, the junction kept 1 base outside the gene matches. The CDR3 extends over 13 amino acids. Germline CDR1 and CDR2: LGHNA and YNFKEQ.

This chain uses TRBV4-1 with TRBJ2-5; TRBD2 matches 9 bases. CDR1 MGHRA and CDR2 YSYEKL come from the germline V gene. CDR3 length: 17 amino acids. J lost 2 bases, V lost 1 base, and 8 bases had no gene match. The CDR3 sequence: CASSQVPSGAGQETQYF. The DNA of the CDR3 is TGCGCCAGCAGCCAAGTGCCTAGCGGGGCGGGGCAAGAGACCCAGTACTTC.

The chain employs TRBV29-1 and TRBJ2-1; 12 bases fit TRBD2. Germline V gene lookup returns CDR1 SQVTM and CDR2 ANQGSEA. V shed 7 bases, J shed 6 bases, and the junction held 7 bases outside the gene matches. The CDR3 is 14 amino acids. The chain's CDR3 is CSARLAGARNEQFF. CDR3 bases: TGCAGCGCCCGACTAGCGGGAGCTCGCAATGAGCAGTTCTTC.

In this sample, this clone turned up a few times. The CDR3 sequence: CASSYSGTKYEQYF. The CDR3 DNA is TGTGCCAGCAGTTACTCGGGGACCAAGTACGAGCAGTACTTC. The V and J genes are TRBV6-6 and TRBJ2-7; D could derive from TRBD1 or TRBD2 (5 bases each). V was trimmed by 0 bases and J by 4 bases, leaving 10 bases between them. The CDR3 extends over 14 amino acids. Germline CDR1 and CDR2: MNHNY and SVGAGI (reference sequence).

The sample holds many counts of this clone. V is TRBV30 and J is TRBJ2-5, with 9 bases fitting TRBD2. V lost 3 bases, J lost 4 bases, and 6 bases stayed unmatched. Germline lookup yields CDR1 GTSNPN and CDR2 SVGIG (reference sequence). The CDR3 covers 14 residues. The CDR3 DNA reads TGTGCCTGGAGGCAAGCGGGAGGTGGAGAGACCCAGTACTTC. It specifies CAWRQAGGGETQYF.

This clone was found a few times. The gene calls are TRBV18 and TRBJ2-1; D is perhaps TRBD2 (6 bases). From germline, CDR1 is KGHSH and CDR2 LQKENI. The V gene lost 5 bases and the J gene lost 1 base, with 9 bases spanning the gap. CDR3 length: 14 residues. Here the CDR3 reads CASSRDLSYNEQFF. The CDR3 nucleotides read TGTGCCAGCTCAAGGGACTTATCCTACAATGAGCAGTTCTTC.